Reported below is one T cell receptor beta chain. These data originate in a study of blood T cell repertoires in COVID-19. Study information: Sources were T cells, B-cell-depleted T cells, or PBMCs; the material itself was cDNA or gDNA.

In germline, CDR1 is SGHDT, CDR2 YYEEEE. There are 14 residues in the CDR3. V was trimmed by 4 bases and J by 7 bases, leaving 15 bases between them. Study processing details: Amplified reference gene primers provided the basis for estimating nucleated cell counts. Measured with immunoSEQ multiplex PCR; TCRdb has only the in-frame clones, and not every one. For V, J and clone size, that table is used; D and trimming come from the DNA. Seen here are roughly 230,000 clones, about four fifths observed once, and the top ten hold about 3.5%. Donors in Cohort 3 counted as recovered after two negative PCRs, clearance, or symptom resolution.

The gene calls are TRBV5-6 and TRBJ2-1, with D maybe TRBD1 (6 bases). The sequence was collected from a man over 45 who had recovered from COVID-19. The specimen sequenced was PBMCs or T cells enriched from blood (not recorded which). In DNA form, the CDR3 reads TGTGCCAGCAGCCCCAGGGGCAAAAAAAATGAGCAGTTCTTC. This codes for CASSPRGKKNEQFF.